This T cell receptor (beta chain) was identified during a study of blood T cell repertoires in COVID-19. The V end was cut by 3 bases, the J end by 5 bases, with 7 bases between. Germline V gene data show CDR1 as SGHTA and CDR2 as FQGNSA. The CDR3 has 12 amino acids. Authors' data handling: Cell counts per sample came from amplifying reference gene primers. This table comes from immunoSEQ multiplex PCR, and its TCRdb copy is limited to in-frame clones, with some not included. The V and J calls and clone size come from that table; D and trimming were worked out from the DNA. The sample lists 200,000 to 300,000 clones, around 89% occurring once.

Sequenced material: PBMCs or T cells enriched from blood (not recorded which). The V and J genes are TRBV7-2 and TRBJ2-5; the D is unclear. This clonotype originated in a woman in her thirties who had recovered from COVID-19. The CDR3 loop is CASSFSIETQYF. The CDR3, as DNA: TGTGCCAGCAGCTTCTCTATCGAGACCCAGTACTTC.